The TCR beta chain under discussion was sequenced for a study of blood T cell repertoires in COVID-19. Study background: Sites in the United States, Italy and Spain provided acute and convalescent COVID-19 samples. PBMCs, B-cell-depleted T cells, or T cells were the source of the cDNA or gDNA that made up the material.

Authors' data handling: Amplified reference gene primers provided the basis for estimating nucleated cell counts. Using immunoSEQ multiplex PCR, the repertoire was profiled, and TCRdb retains in-frame clones only, with some absent. Clone size and V and J calls were adopted from that table, with D and trimming inferred from the DNA. The table includes 200,000 or so clones, around nine tenths detected once. Between the trimmed V and J ends, which lost 3 bases and 4 bases, there was a span of 9 bases. Germline V lookup: CDR1 MDHEN, CDR2 SYDVKM. The CDR3 sequence is 13 residues long. The chain recombines TRBV28 with TRBJ1-2; D perhaps matches TRBD1 (6 bases). The sequenced sample was peripheral blood. This clonotype was obtained from a man in his fifties or sixties with acute or convalescent COVID-19. The chain's CDR3 is CASSLGARYGYTF. The CDR3 DNA reads TGTGCCAGCAGTTTGGGGGCACGCTATGGCTACACCTTC.